The text below deals with one T cell receptor beta chain. The sample belongs to a study of cytotoxic CD8 clonotypes in ibrutinib-treated CLL. Generated by immunoSEQ multiplex PCR, the TCRdb table keeps only in-frame clones and is missing some. Of approximately 150,000 clones in the sample, roughly 80% are singletons; the top ten hold around 30%. This TCR derives from a human donor with chronic lymphocytic leukemia. The material sequenced was PBMCs, taken after 12 months of ibrutinib treatment.

The CDR3 loop reads CASILKPGLATETQYF. The CDR3 nucleotides are TGTGCCAGCATCCTTAAACCGGGACTAGCGACCGAGACCCAGTACTTC. The rearrangement joins TRBV2 to TRBJ2-5; 10 nucleotides align to TRBD2. Trimming took 7 bases from V and 5 from J; bases not matched to a gene: 13. CDR1 and CDR2 from the germline V gene are SNHLY and FYNNEI. CDR3 length: 16 residues.